These 12 T cell receptor beta chains were all obtained from the same sample, sequenced in a study of esophageal squamous cell carcinoma under preoperative chemotherapy. Sample time point: before preoperative PTX-NDP chemotherapy. TCRdb re-derived calls from the PCR reads in MiXCR, one entry per CDR3 protein. The repertoire holds about 16,000 distinct CDR3 sequences, with just under 50% as singletons. The sample was acquired from a patient given preoperative chemotherapy. These receptors were taken from a human donor with esophageal squamous cell carcinoma. The donor label of this sample is uncertain.

Remarks on this clonotype: At one of its ends the junction is not consistent with the germline gene, which may arise from a read error. The CDR3 region has the DNA TGTGCCAGCAGCCCGCCACGGCGGGGAGCCACAAACACGCAGTATTTC. Amino acid sequence: CASSPPRRGATNTQYF. The V gene is TRBV7-2, the J gene TRBJ2-3; a possible D gene is TRBD2 (6 bases). This CDR3 has 16 residues. The V gene's germline CDR1 is SGHTA and CDR2 FQGNSA.

This clonotype was recorded at least ten times. V and J are TRBV6-1 and TRBJ2-5; maybe TRBD1 (6 bases). V was shortened by 7 bases and J by 1 base, with 10 bases between the two germline ends. The CDR3 extends over 13 amino acids. The V gene's germline CDR1 is MNHNS and CDR2 SASEGT. CDR3 loop: CASTATGQETQYF. In DNA, the CDR3 is TGTGCCAGCACAGCGACAGGCCAAGAGACCCAGTACTTC.

Remarks on this clonotype: The conserved final phenylalanine or tryptophan is absent from the CDR3, which likely points to a read error. The J gene is TRBJ2-1, the V gene TRBV7-2; 9 nucleotides match TRBD1. V gave up 5 bases and J gave up 13 bases; unmatched junction bases: 9. CDR1 SGHTA and CDR2 FQGNSA come from the germline V gene. The CDR3 covers 13 residues. The CDR3 reads CASSLQGAETQFL. CDR3 sequence (DNA): TGTGCCAGCAGCCTACAGGGGGCGGAGACCCAGTTCTTA.

Of note for this clonotype: Sequence at one end of the junction differs from germline and may be a read error. The rearrangement uses TRBV7-9 and TRBJ2-5, with TRBD1 matching 7 bases. The CDR3 contains 14 residues. From germline, CDR1 is SEHNR and CDR2 FQNEAQ (reference sequence). This chain's CDR3 is CASSSTGWQESQHF. The CDR3 DNA sequence: TGTGCCAGCAGCTCGACAGGGTGGCAAGAGTCCCAACACTTC. Based on the CDR3 plus reference TRBV7-9 and TRBJ2-5, the full variable domain is DTGVSQNPRHKITKRGQNVTFRCDPISEHNRLYWYRQTLGQGPEFLTYFQNEAQLEKSRLLSDRFSAERPKGSFSTLEIQRTEQGDSAMYLCASSSTGWQESQHFGPGTRLLVL.

The chain links TRBV7-2 to TRBJ2-2, with D perhaps TRBD2 (6 bases). V was shortened by 4 bases and J by 5 bases, with 20 bases between the two germline ends. Germline V gene sequence: CDR1 SGHTA, CDR2 FQGNSA. The CDR3 is made up of 17 amino acids. CDR3 sequence reads: CASSWGGAGRGTGELFF. DNA of the CDR3: TGTGCCAGCAGCTGGGGCGGGGCAGGCCGGGGAACCGGGGAGCTGTTTTTT.

The J gene is TRBJ2-3, the V gene TRBV6-4; D gene ambiguous. The J call may be wrong; the DNA end is better matched by TRBJ2-4. Per the germline V gene, CDR1 is MRHNA and CDR2 is SNTAGT. The CDR3 extends over 15 amino acids. The CDR3 DNA reads TGTGCCAGCAGTGACTCAGCCAGTGGAGCCGATATTCAGTACTTC. This gives the protein CASSDSASGADIQYF.

The chain recombines TRBV12-5 with TRBJ2-5, with 7 bases aligning to TRBD1. The DNA matches TRBJ2-1 better at its end, which makes the J call doubtful. There are 14 residues in the CDR3. Germline-derived CDR1 and CDR2 are LGHNT and FRNRAP. CDR3 region: CASGLGTGQETQFF. In DNA form, the CDR3 reads TGTGCTAGTGGTTTGGGGACAGGCCAAGAGACCCAGTTCTTC.

The gene calls are TRBV12-3 or TRBV12-4 and TRBJ2-6; 10 nucleotides agree with TRBD2. The CDR3 runs to 18 residues. V was clipped by 5 bases and J by 0 bases; unmatched bases: 7. This chain's CDR3 is CASSRTSGRVSGANVLTF. CDR3 DNA: TGTGCCAGCAGTCGGACTAGCGGAAGAGTCTCTGGGGCCAACGTCCTGACTTTC.

V usage is TRBV19 and J usage is TRBJ1-2; 7 bases map to TRBD1. The trim removed 2 bases at V and 4 bases at J, leaving 4 bases unmatched. CDR1 is LNHDA and CDR2 is SQIVND in the germline V gene (reference sequence). The CDR3 length is 14 residues. The CDR3 region has the DNA TGTGCCAGTAGTATATCCGGGACAGCCTATGGCTACACCTTC. Residues: CASSISGTAYGYTF.

The table lists this clonotype with a few counts. The chain uses TRBV4-1 and TRBJ2-5; tentatively, D is TRBD1 (5 bases). The end of the DNA fits TRBJ2-7 better, so the J call may be wrong. Germline loops: CDR1 MGHRA, CDR2 YSYEKL. The CDR3 has 15 residues. The CDR3 DNA reads as TGCGCCAGCAGCCAAAAAGACAGCGCGGCTTACGAGCAGTACTTC. Translating gives CASSQKDSAAYEQYF.

The count of this clonotype is one. The CDR3 loop reads CASSHSGSMNTGELFF. The CDR3, as DNA: TGTGCCAGCAGCCATAGCGGGAGCATGAACACCGGGGAGCTGTTTTTT. The rearrangement links TRBV11-3 to TRBJ2-2; 9 nucleotides agree with TRBD2. This CDR3 has 16 residues. Germline V gene sequence: CDR1 SGHNT, CDR2 YENEEA. With V trimmed by 5 bases and J by 1 base, 5 bases remained unmatched. Looking up the rest from reference TRBV11-3 and TRBJ2-2 gives the full variable domain: EAGVVQSPRYKIIEKKQPVAFWCNPISGHNTLYWYLQNLGQGPELLIRYENEEAVDDSQLPKDRFSAERLKGVDSTLKIQPAELGDSAVYLCASSHSGSMNTGELFFGEGSRLTVL.

This clonotype was counted a single time. V is TRBV7-3 and J is TRBJ2-3; 8 nucleotides agree with TRBD2. The CDR3 is made up of 18 amino acids. V was pared by 1 base and J by 9 bases, with 18 bases of the junction left unmatched. Germline loops: CDR1 SGHTA, CDR2 FQGTGA. The CDR3 here is CASSLMGRGAAGAGTQYF. The CDR3 DNA is TGTGCCAGCAGCTTAATGGGCCGTGGGGCAGCGGGAGCCGGGACGCAGTATTTT.